This T cell receptor (beta chain) was obtained from a study of CD8 T cells in ankylosing spondylitis listed by TCRdb under 2017. For context, the study as a whole: T cell receptor beta repertoires were profiled in healthy donors and ankylosing spondylitis patients so that disease-linked TCR variants could be found. The full study cohort was made up of 25 to 30 ankylosing spondylitis patients and 108 healthy donors. Peripheral blood was sampled, and synovial fluid was also collected from ankylosing spondylitis patients.

The junction shows trimming of 3 bases on V and 3 bases on J, plus 24 bases between the germline ends. From a lookup of the germline V gene (reference sequence), CDR1 and CDR2 are DFQATT and SNEGSKA. The CDR3 starts with the cysteine, ends with the phenylalanine, and has 18 residues. The only DNA kept is the CDR3, 54 bases in frame from the first base. Findings and caveats that apply to the study as a whole: Blood from ankylosing spondylitis patients appeared to be characterized by a TCR beta motif composed of under ten highly homologous amino acid variants. Some of the motif variants had been reported before in the synovial fluid and blood of reactive arthritis patients, a finding that suggests common disease-initiation mechanisms. A CD8+ phenotype was shown by the disease-linked clones, which were found at relatively low frequencies in peripheral blood. The disease-linked clones were reported as significantly enriched in matched synovial fluid samples from ankylosing spondylitis patients.

This sample was sequenced with an Illumina HiSeq 2500. TCR beta libraries were prepared by quantitative 5'-RACE with molecular barcodes. Per the original workflow: Disease-linked TCR variants were identified with a new computational method built on a probabilistic model of VDJ rearrangement. TCRdb handled the public reads itself, with Q25 trimming in fastp and clone calling in MiXCR, and kept productive beta chains. Entries are consolidated by CDR3 protein sequence, retaining the most common genes and DNA. Here the V and J calls rest on TCRdb's processing, not on the authors' analysis. This sample is represented by 100,000 to 150,000 distinct CDR3 sequences; 17% of them were singletons. 30% to 35% of the sample is taken by the ten largest. On this clonotype: Its cognate antigen has yet to be identified. Base qualities are not provided; no much larger clone lies one nucleotide away.

The receptor was isolated from a male donor with ankylosing spondylitis. Sequencing was done on a sample of blood, either unsorted or a sorted T cell fraction (not recorded which). The rearrangement joined TRBV20-1 to TRBJ2-4; the D gene assignment is perhaps TRBD1 or TRBD2, with each matching 7 bases. Read as DNA, the sequence is TGCAGTGCTAGTGACAGGGACCTAGTTACGGGAGGCAAAAACATTCAGTACTTC. This gives the protein CSASDRDLVTGGKNIQYF.